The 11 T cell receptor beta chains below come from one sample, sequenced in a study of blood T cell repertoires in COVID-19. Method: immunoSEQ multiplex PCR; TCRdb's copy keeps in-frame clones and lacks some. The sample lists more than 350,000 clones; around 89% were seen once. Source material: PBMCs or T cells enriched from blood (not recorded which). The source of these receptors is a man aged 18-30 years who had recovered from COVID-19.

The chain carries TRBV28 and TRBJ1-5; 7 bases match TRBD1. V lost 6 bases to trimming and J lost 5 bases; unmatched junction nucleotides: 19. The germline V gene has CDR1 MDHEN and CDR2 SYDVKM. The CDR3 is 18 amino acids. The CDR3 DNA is TGTGCCAGCAGCCCCAATCTCTCGACAGGGCGGCTCTATCAGCCCCAGCATTTT. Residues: CASSPNLSTGRLYQPQHF.

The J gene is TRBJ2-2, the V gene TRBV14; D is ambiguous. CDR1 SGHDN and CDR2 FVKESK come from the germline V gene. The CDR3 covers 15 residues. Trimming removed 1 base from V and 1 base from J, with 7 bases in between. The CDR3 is CASSQGLVNTGELFF. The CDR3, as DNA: TGTGCCAGCAGCCAAGGGCTAGTGAACACCGGGGAGCTGTTTTTT.

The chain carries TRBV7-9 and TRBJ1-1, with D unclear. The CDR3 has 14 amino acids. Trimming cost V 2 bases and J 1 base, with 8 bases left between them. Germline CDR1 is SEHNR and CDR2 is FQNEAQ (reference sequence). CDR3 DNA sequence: TGTGCCAGCAGCTTAAGCAATGGGAACACTGAAGCTTTCTTT. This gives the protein CASSLSNGNTEAFF.

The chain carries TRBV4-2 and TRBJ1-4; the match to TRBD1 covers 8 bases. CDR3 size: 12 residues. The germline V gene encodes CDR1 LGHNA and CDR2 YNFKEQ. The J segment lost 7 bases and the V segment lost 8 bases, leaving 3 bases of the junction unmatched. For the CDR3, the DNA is TGTGCCAGCGGACAGGGACTTGAAAAACTGTTTTTT. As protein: CASGQGLEKLFF.

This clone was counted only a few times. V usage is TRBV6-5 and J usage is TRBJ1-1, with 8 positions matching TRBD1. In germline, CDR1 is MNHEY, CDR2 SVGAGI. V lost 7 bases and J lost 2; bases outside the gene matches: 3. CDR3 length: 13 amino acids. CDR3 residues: CASTDRGNTEAFF. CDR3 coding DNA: TGTGCCAGCACCGACAGGGGCAACACTGAAGCTTTCTTT.

CDR3 loop: CASSLPGTGRTGELFF. In DNA, the CDR3 is TGTGCCAGCAGCTTACCCGGGACAGGGAGAACCGGGGAGCTGTTTTTT. V gene TRBV5-8 combines with J gene TRBJ2-2, with 9 bases fitting TRBD1. CDR1 is SGHTS and CDR2 is YDEGEE in the germline V gene. This CDR3 is built from 16 residues. The V segment lost 2 bases and the J segment 5 bases; nucleotides outside the gene matches: 7.

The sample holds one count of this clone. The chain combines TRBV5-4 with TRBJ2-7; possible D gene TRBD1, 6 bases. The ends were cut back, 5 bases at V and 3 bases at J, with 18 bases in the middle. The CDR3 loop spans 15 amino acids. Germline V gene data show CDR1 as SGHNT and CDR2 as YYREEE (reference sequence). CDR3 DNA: TGTGCCAGCAGTACGGGACAAGGGAAAGTCTACGAGCAGTACTTC. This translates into CASSTGQGKVYEQYF.

In nucleotides, the CDR3 is TGTGCCAGCTCATCAGAACCGACAGGGGAAAAACTGTTTTTT. Protein sequence: CASSSEPTGEKLFF. The V call is TRBV18, the J call TRBJ1-4; the match to TRBD1 covers 7 bases. V lost 5 bases, J lost 8 bases, and 8 bases stayed unmatched. The CDR3 is 14 amino acids. Germline V CDR1 and CDR2: KGHSH, LQKENI.

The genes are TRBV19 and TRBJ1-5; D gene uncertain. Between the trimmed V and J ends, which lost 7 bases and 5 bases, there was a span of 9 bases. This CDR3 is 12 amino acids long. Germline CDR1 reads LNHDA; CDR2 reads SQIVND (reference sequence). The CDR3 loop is CASTREDQPQHF. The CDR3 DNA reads TGTGCCAGTACCCGAGAAGATCAGCCCCAGCATTTT.

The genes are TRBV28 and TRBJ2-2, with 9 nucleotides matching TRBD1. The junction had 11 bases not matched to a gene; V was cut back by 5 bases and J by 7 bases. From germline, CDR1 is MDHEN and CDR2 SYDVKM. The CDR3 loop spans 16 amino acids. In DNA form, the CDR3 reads TGTGCCAGCAGTCCCGGGACAGGGTTTTACGACGGGGAGCTGTTTTTT. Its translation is CASSPGTGFYDGELFF. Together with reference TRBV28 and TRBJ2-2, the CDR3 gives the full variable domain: DVKVTQSSRYLVKRTGEKVFLECVQDMDHENMFWYRQDPGLGLRLIYFSYDVKMKEKGDIPEGYSVSREKKERFSLILESASTNQTSMYLCASSPGTGFYDGELFFGEGSRLTVL.

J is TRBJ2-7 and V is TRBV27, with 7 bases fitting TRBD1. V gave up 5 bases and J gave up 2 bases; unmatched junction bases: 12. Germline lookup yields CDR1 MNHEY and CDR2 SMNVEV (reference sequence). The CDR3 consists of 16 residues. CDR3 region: CASSHPSRDSTYEQYF. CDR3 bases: TGTGCCAGCAGTCATCCATCCAGGGACAGTACCTACGAGCAGTACTTC.